This TCR beta chain was recovered during a study of T-cell reconstitution after alpha-beta-depleted transplantation in children. In germline, CDR1 is SGHRS, CDR2 YFSETQ. The CDR3 loop spans 15 amino acids. J lost 2 bases, V lost 4 bases, and 8 bases had no gene match. Using unique molecular identifiers, the investigators prepared the TCRbeta library. One entry per CDR3 protein results from TCRdb running MiXCR on the PCR reads. The table has about 980,000 distinct CDR3 sequences, about 29% seen once. The specimen comprised PBMCs, mostly from graft donor cells, sampled 360 days after TCRalphabeta/CD19-depleted stem cell transplant. This sequence originates from a boy under three years old who had a stem cell transplant for SCID, so the T cells may come from the graft donor. This rearrangement joins TRBV5-1 to TRBJ2-5; 7 bases agree with TRBD2. The CDR3 DNA sequence: TGCGCCAGCAGCCCTAGACTAGCCTTACAAGAGACCCAGTACTTC. This sequence encodes CASSPRLALQETQYF.